The clone carrying this T cell receptor beta chain was recorded at least ten times. The V end lost 5 bases, the J end lost 0 bases, and 11 bases lay between the germline ends. The CDR3 runs to 14 residues. Looked up from germline, CDR1 is LNHDA and CDR2 is SQIVND (reference sequence). This entry is derived from a study of Graves' ophthalmopathy and Graves' hyperthyroidism. Amplification of the TCR beta CDR3 regions used RNA transcripts (as template). An opening RT-PCR round employed HTBI primers and preceded a second-round multiplex PCR. Using its own MiXCR run on the multiplex PCR reads, TCRdb lists one record per CDR3 protein. This sample has 600,000 to 700,000 distinct CDR3 sequences, with about 41% found just once.

J is TRBJ2-7 and V is TRBV19; D not certain. Sequences were obtained from peripheral blood. This TCR was recovered from an adult man with Graves' ophthalmopathy. The CDR3 region has the DNA TGTGCCAGTAGTCAGTCCAGAAGCTCCTACGAGCAGTACTTC. This translates into CASSQSRSSYEQYF.